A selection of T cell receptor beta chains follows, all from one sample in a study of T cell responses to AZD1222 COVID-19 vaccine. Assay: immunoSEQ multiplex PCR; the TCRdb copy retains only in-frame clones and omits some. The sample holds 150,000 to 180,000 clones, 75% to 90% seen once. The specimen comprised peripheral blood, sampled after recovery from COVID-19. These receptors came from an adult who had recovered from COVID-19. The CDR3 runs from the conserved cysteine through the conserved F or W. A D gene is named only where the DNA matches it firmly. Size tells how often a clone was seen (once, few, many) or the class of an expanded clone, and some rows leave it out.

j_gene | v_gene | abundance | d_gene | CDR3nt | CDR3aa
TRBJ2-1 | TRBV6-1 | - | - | TGTGCCAGCAGTAAAGTCCTAGTTAGCTCCTACAATGAGCAGTTCTTC | CASSKVLVSSYNEQFF
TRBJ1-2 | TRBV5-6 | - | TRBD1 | TGTGCCAGCAGCCTACCGGGACAGGGCTATGGCTACACCTTC | CASSLPGQGYGYTF
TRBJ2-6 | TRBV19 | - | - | TGTGCCAGTAGCCTAACCCCTCGGACCGGGGCCAACGTCCTGACTTTC | CASSLTPRTGANVLTF
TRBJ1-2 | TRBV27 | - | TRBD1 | TGTGCCAGCAGTTCACAGGGGGCGCATGGCTACACCTTC | CASSSQGAHGYTF
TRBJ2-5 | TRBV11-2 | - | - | TGTGCCAGCAGCTTAGCCTCGCAGGGGAGGCAGGAGACCCAGTACTTC | CASSLASQGRQETQYF
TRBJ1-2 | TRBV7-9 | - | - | TGTGCCAGCAGCTACCCCGAGAACTATGGCTACACCTTC | CASSYPENYGYTF
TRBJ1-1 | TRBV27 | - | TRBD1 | TGTGCCAGCAGTTTATTCGGACAGGCTGACGCTGAAGCTTTCTTT | CASSLFGQADAEAFF
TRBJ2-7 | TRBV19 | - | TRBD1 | TGTGCCAGTACTACAGGGGAAGGCTACGAGCAGTACTTC | CASTTGEGYEQYF
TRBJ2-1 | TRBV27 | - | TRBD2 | TGTGCCAGCAGTTCACAAAAAACTAGCGGGATCAATGAGCAGTTCTTC | CASSSQKTSGINEQFF
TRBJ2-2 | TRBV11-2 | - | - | TGTGCCAGCCAACCGGGGCAGACCACCGGGGAGCTGTTTTTT | CASQPGQTTGELFF
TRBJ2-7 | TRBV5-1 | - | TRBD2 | TGCGCCAGCAGCCCCCCGGCACTAGCGGGGGGGAAAGAGCAGTACTTC | CASSPPALAGGKEQYF
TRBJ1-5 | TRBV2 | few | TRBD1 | TGTGCCTGCAACCGGGACAGGGATCAGCCCCAGCATTTT | CACNRDRDQPQHF
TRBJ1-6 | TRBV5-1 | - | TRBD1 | TGCGCCAGCAGCTCGGACAGGGGACATTCACCCCTCCACTTT | CASSSDRGHSPLHF
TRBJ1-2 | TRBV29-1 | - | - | TGCAGCGTCGTCGGGCGCGGCTATGGCTACACCTTC | CSVVGRGYGYTF
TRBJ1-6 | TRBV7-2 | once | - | TGTGCCAGCAGCTCCTATAGGGTAGAGAATTCACCCCTCCACTTT | CASSSYRVENSPLHF
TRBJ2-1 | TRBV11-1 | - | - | TGTGCCAGCAGCTTGACAGGGACTGGCTCCTACAATGAGCAGTTCTTC | CASSLTGTGSYNEQFF
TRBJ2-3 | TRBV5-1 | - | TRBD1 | TGCGCCAGCAGCTTGGAGCCGGGACAGGGGGTCAGGGCAGATACGCAGTATTTT | CASSLEPGQGVRADTQYF
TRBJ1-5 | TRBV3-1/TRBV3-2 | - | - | TGTGCCAGCAGCCAAACCGGGACTATCAATCAGCCCCAGCATTTT | CASSQTGTINQPQHF
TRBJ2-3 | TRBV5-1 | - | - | TGCGCCAGCAGCTTAGACAGCAGCACAGATACGCAGTATTTT | CASSLDSSTDTQYF
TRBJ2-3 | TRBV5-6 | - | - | TGTGCCAGCAGCTTGTATGTGGGAGAACCCACAGATACGCAGTATTTT | CASSLYVGEPTDTQYF
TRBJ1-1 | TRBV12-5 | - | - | TGTGCTAGTGGTTCCCGGACAGAGATGAACACTGAAGCTTTCTTT | CASGSRTEMNTEAFF
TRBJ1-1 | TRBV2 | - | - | TGTGCCAGCAGTAACTCCGGGACAAGGGGGAACACTGAAGCTTTCTTT | CASSNSGTRGNTEAFF
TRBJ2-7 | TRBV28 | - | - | TGTGCCAGCAGTAATCAGGGCAGCTCCTACGAGCAGTACTTC | CASSNQGSSYEQYF
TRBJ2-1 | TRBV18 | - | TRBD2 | TGTGCCAGCTCGCGACTAGCGGGGGGGAGCTCCTACAATGAGCAGTTCTTC | CASSRLAGGSSYNEQFF
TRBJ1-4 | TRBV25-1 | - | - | TGTGCCAGCACCAGGGACTGGGATGAAAAACTGTTTTTT | CASTRDWDEKLFF
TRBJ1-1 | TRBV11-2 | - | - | TGTGCCAGCAGCGGCGACAGGAACACTGAAGCTTTCTTT | CASSGDRNTEAFF
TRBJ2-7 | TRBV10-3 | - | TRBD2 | TGTGCCACAAGAAACGCCTGGCGGGGGAACGAGCAGTACTTC | CATRNAWRGNEQYF
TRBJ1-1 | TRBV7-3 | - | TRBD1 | TGTGCCAGCAGTTTCGACAGGGGGAACACTGAAGCTTTCTTT | CASSFDRGNTEAFF
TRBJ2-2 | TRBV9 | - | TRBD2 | TGTGCCAGCAGCGTAGAGGCGGGAGGTCTTCCCGGGGAGCTGTTTTTT | CASSVEAGGLPGELFF
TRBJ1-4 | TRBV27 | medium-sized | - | TGTGCCAGCAGCTCAGGGGTGGTTAATGAAAAACTGTTTTTT | CASSSGVVNEKLFF
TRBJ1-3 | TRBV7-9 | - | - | TGTGCCAGCAGCTTAGACGGTGAGGGTTGGGCGAACACCATATATTTT | CASSLDGEGWANTIYF
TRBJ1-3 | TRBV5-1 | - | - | - | CASSSSTGGGNTIYF
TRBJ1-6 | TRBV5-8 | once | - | TGTGCCAGCAGCTTGGAAATGGTCCCCCAATATAATTCACCCCTCCACTTT | CASSLEMVPQYNSPLHF
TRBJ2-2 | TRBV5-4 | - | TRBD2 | TGTGCCAGCAGCTTGGGACTAGCGGGACCAACGAACACCGGGGAGCTGTTTTTT | CASSLGLAGPTNTGELFF
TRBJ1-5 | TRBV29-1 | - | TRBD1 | TGCAGCGTTCGGGACAGGGGCAATCAGCCCCAGCATTTT | CSVRDRGNQPQHF
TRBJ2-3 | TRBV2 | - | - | TGTGCCAGCAGCTTGGAGTCCTGGGGCACAGATACGCAGTATTTT | CASSLESWGTDTQYF
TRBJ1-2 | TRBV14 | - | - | TGTGCCAGCAGCCAGTACGTGGCCTATGGCTACACCTTC | CASSQYVAYGYTF
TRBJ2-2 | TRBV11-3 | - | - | TGTGCCAGCAGCTTAGGAACAGTGGGCACCGGGGAGCTGTTTTTT | CASSLGTVGTGELFF
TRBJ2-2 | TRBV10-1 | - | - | TGCCCCTTTTTGGCCGGGGAGCTGTTTTTT | CPFLAGELFF
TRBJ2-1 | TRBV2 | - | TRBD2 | TGTGCCAGCAGGGGACTAGCGGAGTCCTACAATGAGCAGTTCTTC | CASRGLAESYNEQFF
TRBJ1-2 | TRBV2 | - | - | TGTGCCAGCGGAACAGTGTCCAACTATGGCTACACCTTC | CASGTVSNYGYTF
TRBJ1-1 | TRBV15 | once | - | TGTGCCACCAGCAGAGAAGTCATGAACACTGAAGCTTTCTTT | CATSREVMNTEAFF
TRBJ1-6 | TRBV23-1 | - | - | TGCGCCAGCAGTCAATCCTCCAATTCACCCCTCCACTTT | CASSQSSNSPLHF
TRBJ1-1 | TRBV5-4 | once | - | TGTGCCAGCCGCTCGGTAACAGTGATGAACACTGAAGCTTTCTTT | CASRSVTVMNTEAFF
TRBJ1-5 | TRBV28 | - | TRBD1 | TGTGCCAGCAGTACTCGACAGGGCCCTTGGAATCAGCCCCAGCATTTT | CASSTRQGPWNQPQHF
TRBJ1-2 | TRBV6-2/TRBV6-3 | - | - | TGTGCCAGCAGTAACTACTATGGCTACACCTTC | CASSNYYGYTF
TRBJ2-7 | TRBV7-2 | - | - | TGTGCCAGCAGGCTGGGGGCCAACGCCTACGAGCAGTACTTC | CASRLGANAYEQYF
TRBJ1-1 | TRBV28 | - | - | TGTGCCAGCAGTGGACCAGTGACCTGGCTCACTGAAGCTTTCTTT | CASSGPVTWLTEAFF
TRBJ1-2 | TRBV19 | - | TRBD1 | TGTGCCAGTAGTATAACCTCTACAGGGGTCTATGGCTACACCTTC | CASSITSTGVYGYTF
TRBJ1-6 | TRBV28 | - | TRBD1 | TGTGCCAGCAGGCCCTCGGACAGGCGGGTTGGTTCACCCCTCCACTTT | CASRPSDRRVGSPLHF
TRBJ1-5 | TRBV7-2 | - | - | TGTGCCAGCAGCTTGGGGCATCTTAGCAATCAGCCCCAGCATTTT | CASSLGHLSNQPQHF
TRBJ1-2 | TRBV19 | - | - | TGTGCCAGTAGGGACAGCTTTAACTATGGCTACACCTTC | CASRDSFNYGYTF
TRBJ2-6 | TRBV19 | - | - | TGTGCCAGTAGTACCCGGAAGGCCGGGGCCAACGTCCTGACTTTC | CASSTRKAGANVLTF
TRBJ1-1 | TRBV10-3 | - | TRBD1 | TGTGCCATCAGGACAGGGGAGAACACTGAAGCTTTCTTT | CAIRTGENTEAFF
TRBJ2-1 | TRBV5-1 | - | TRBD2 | TGCGCCAGCAGCCTTAGACTAGCGGGGGGAATCGATGAGCAGTTCTTC | CASSLRLAGGIDEQFF
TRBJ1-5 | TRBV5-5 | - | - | TGTGCCAGCAGCTCGGACAGTTATCAGCCCCAGCATTTT | CASSSDSYQPQHF
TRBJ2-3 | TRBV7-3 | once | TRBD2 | TGTGCCAGCAGCTTCGGGGGGTCCACAGATACGCAGTATTTT | CASSFGGSTDTQYF
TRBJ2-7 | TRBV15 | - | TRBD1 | TGTGCCACCAGCGGGGGTAGGGGGCCCTCCTACGAGCAGTACTTC | CATSGGRGPSYEQYF
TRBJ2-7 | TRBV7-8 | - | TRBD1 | TGTGCCAGCAGCCCCGCAAGAGGGGGCCCCTACGAGCAGTACTTC | CASSPARGGPYEQYF
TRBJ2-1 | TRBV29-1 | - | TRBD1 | TGCAGCGTGACCTCGACAGGGGGCTATGAGCAGTTCTTC | CSVTSTGGYEQFF